This TCR beta chain was identified during a study of shared clonotypes between healthy human individuals. The protocol was immunoSEQ multiplex PCR, while the TCRdb copy is restricted to in-frame clones and leaves out a portion. Among roughly 2,500,000 clones listed, 93% were seen once. V was trimmed by 3 bases and J by 6 bases, leaving 12 bases between them. From germline, CDR1 is SGDLS and CDR2 YYNGEE. The CDR3 totals 14 residues. The donors, all of them Caucasian adults, lived in Nashville, Tennessee. The rearrangement uses TRBV9 and TRBJ1-4; D gene unclear. The sample taken for sequencing was naive CD4+ T cells from PBMCs. This sample's subset: CD45RA+ positively selected. The sequence derives from a man aged 18 to 30 in good health. Some clones in this sample may be carry-over from other donors' samples. The CDR3 loop is CASSATSSYEKLFF. CDR3 bases: TGTGCCAGCAGCGCTACATCGTCGTATGAAAAACTGTTTTTT.